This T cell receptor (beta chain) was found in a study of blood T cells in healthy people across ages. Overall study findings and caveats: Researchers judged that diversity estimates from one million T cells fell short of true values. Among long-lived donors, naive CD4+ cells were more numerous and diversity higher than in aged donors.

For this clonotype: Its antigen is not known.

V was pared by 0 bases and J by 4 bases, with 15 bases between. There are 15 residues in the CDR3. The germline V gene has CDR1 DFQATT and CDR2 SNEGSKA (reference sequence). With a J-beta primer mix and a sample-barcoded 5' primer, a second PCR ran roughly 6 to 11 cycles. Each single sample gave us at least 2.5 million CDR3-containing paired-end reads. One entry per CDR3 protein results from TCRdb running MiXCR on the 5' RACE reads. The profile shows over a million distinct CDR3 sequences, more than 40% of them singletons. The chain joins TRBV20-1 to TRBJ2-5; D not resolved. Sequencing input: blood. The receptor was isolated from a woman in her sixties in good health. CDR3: CSARDRVQHSETQYF. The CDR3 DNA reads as TGCAGTGCTAGAGATCGAGTCCAGCACTCAGAGACCCAGTACTTC.